This entry lists 7 T cell receptor beta chains sequenced from one sample in a study of PD-L1 blockade in urothelial cancer. This table comes from immunoSEQ multiplex PCR, and its TCRdb copy is limited to in-frame clones, with some not included. The data show about 37,000 clones, 82% seen once. The sample consisted of PBMCs, taken around atezolizumab (anti-PD-L1) treatment. The receptors were sampled from a man aged 60-69 years with urothelial cancer.

In its sample, this clone was seen once. Other DNA sequences in this sample translate to the same CDR3. The rearrangement uses TRBV29-1 and TRBJ2-7, with a possible D match to TRBD1 (5 bases). Per the germline V gene, CDR1 is SQVTM and CDR2 is ANQGSEA. This CDR3 is built from 12 residues. V was trimmed by 4 bases and J by 2 bases, leaving 9 bases between them. CDR3 loop: CSVGGHPYEQYF. For the CDR3, the DNA is TGCAGCGTTGGCGGACATCCCTACGAGCAGTACTTC.

The genes are TRBV19 and TRBJ1-5; tentative D call: TRBD1 (5 bases). V was shortened by 9 bases and J by 4 bases, with 22 bases between the two germline ends. The CDR3 contains 16 residues. Germline V gene lookup returns CDR1 LNHDA and CDR2 SQIVND (reference sequence). The CDR3 nucleotides are TGTGCCAGCGCGCTAGAAGGACAACTCCTAAATCAGCCCCAGCATTTT. This gives the protein CASALEGQLLNQPQHF.

This chain uses TRBV10-3 with TRBJ1-1; the D gene is possibly TRBD1 (6 bases). Looked up from germline, CDR1 is ENHRY and CDR2 is SYGVKD. The CDR3 totals 15 residues. V lost 5 bases and J lost 4, with 17 bases in between. Here the CDR3 reads CAISPPGGRATEAFF. CDR3 coding DNA: TGTGCCATCAGTCCCCCGGGGGGGCGAGCCACTGAAGCTTTCTTT.

This clone was detected once. The rearrangement links TRBV5-1 to TRBJ1-2, with 9 positions matching TRBD1. Germline values: CDR1 SGHRS, CDR2 YFSETQ. The CDR3 runs to 16 residues. V was clipped by 0 bases and J by 2 bases; unmatched bases: 5. CDR3 coding DNA: TGCGCCAGCAGCTTGGGCGAAGGGACAGGGAACTATGGCTACACCTTC. Amino acid sequence: CASSLGEGTGNYGYTF.

CDR3 coding DNA: TGCAGCGTTGAAGAAGGGGCAGGGGATGGGCAGCCCCAGCATTTT. Translation: CSVEEGAGDGQPQHF. This rearrangement joins TRBV29-1 to TRBJ1-5; TRBD1 might be the D (6 bases). The ends were cut back, 0 bases at V and 7 bases at J, with 16 bases in the middle. From germline, CDR1 is SQVTM and CDR2 ANQGSEA. The CDR3 spans 15 residues.

For the CDR3, the DNA is TGTGCCAGCAGGGGGTGGACAGGGCCTGGAAACACCATATATTTT. It translates to CASRGWTGPGNTIYF. The chain combines TRBV6-1 with TRBJ1-3, with TRBD1 identical over 8 bases. The V gene's germline CDR1 is MNHNS and CDR2 SASEGT. Trimming took 6 bases from V and 2 from J; bases not matched to a gene: 6. The CDR3 has 15 amino acids.

This chain joins TRBV2 and TRBJ2-5; 11 bases agree with TRBD2. CDR3 length: 15 residues. CDR1 SNHLY and CDR2 FYNNEI come from the germline V gene. V was pared by 4 bases and J by 5 bases, with 6 bases of the junction left unmatched. The CDR3 nucleotides are TGTGCCAGCAGTGTACTAGCGGGGGTAGGCGAGACCCAGTACTTC. Translated, it gives CASSVLAGVGETQYF.